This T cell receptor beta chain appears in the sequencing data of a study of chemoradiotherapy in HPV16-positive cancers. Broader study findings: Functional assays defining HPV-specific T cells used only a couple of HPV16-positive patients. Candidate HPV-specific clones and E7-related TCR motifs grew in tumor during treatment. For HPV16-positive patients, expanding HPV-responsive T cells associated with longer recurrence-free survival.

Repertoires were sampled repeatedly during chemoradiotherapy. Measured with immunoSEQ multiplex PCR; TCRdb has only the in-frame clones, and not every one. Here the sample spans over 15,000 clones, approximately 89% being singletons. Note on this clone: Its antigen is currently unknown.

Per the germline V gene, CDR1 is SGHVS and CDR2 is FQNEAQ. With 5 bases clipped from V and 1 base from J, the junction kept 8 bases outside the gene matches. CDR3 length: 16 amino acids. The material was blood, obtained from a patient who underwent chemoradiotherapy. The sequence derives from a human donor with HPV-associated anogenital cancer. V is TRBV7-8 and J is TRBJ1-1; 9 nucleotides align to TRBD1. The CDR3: CASSPYAGQGNTEAFF. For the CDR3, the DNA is TGTGCCAGCAGCCCATACGCGGGACAGGGGAACACTGAAGCTTTCTTT.